This entry is about one T cell receptor (beta chain). Its antigen target is currently unknown. Per-base qualities were not stored, and no clone one base away is much larger. In the paper's terms, the time point label means: cycle 1 day 1 (C1D1), immediately before nivolumab initiation. Relapse after autologous stem cell transplantation had occurred in all trial patients, and cohorts A, B and C were distinguished by prior brentuximab vedotin exposure. A Miltenyi CD4+ T cell isolation kit was used for magnetic negative selection to purify CD4+ T cells from thawed PBMCs. The trial cohort was composed of 55 to 65 patients with relapsed/refractory classical Hodgkin lymphoma, for whom complete response, partial response or progressive disease was recorded as best overall response. Single-agent nivolumab was administered to trial patients in the multi-cohort phase II CheckMate 205 trial. An independent review committee assessed best overall response using the 2007 International Working Group response criteria. Trial PBMCs were collected just before the start of nivolumab (C1D1) and during therapy at cycle 2 day 1 and cycle 4 day 1. After peripheral blood was drawn into 8 mL Vacutainer Cell Preparation Tubes, PBMCs were isolated by centrifugation and then cryopreserved. Purified CD4+ and CD8+ fractions were prepared only for cases with an additional available PBMC sample. On LS columns in a quadroMACS separator, the magnetically labelled cells were depleted, and the flow-through was collected as the purified fraction.

The Qiagen DNeasy kit was used to extract genomic DNA both from unsorted PBMCs and from the negatively selected CD4+ and CD8+ fractions. TCR beta CDR3 regions were subjected to amplification by immunoSEQ multiplex PCR with primers that anneal to V and J segments. Amplification bias was minimized using a synthetic immune receptor repertoire, and residual bias was removed computationally after sequencing. In the paper's pipeline: Custom Python scripts were used to quantify repertoire diversity as the Shannon entropy index. Unsorted, CD4+ and CD8+ repertoires were analyzed separately, except in combined analyses where CD4+ and CD8+ sequences were merged in silico. Clonal expansion was defined as at least a 2-fold frequency increase after treatment relative to C1D1, with a pseudocount of 0.5 for undetected baseline clones. Singleton clones were defined as clones with 0 or 1 copy at C1D1, and non-singleton clones were defined as clones with 2 or more copies. Clones expanded in unsorted samples were labelled as CD4+, CD8+ or unknown by matching protein sequences in sorted samples from the same patient. Wilcoxon tests on paired samples were used to test changes in diversity from C1D1 to C4D1. Here the immuneACCESS table is served through TCRdb, limited to in-frame sequences with V and J called. Missing clones are a known gap in these copies; in checked studies unresolved V genes cover under half, and the rest lacks a known reason. V and J calls and clone size are copied from that table; D and trimming were computed from the DNA. The sample profile shows 30,000 or so clones; over 75% of them were found once. The top ten constitute 2% to 3% of the sample.

At the junction V is shortened by 0 bases and J by 0 bases, with 7 bases in between. The CDR3 holds 15 amino acids from the cysteine to the phenylalanine. The DNA shown is the 45-base CDR3, in frame from base 1. The germline V gene specifies SGHRS as CDR1 and YFSETQ as CDR2. This entry belongs to a study of PD-1 blockade in classical Hodgkin lymphoma (dated by TCRdb to about 2020). Study-level background: Nivolumab dosing was 3 mg/kg intravenously every 2 weeks, continuing until either disease progression or unacceptable toxicity. The study used TCR beta sequencing and CyTOF to define a peripheral blood immune signature of response to PD-1 blockade in classical Hodgkin lymphoma. Summary of the overall study and its limitations: CD4+ but not CD8+ TCR diversity rose significantly by C4D1 (p=0.0027 vs p=0.16), most apparent in complete responders (p=0.02). Lower diversity was seen in patients whose nivolumab began less than 1 year after ASCT, and these patients were left out of later analyses so that immune reconstitution would not confound the results. The study covered only a single clinical trial cohort, and the causes of the repertoire differences, possibly disease activity or prior therapy, were still not defined. Baseline TCR diversity was reported as lower in newly diagnosed patients than in healthy donors, and lower still in relapsed/refractory patients. Trial patients with a complete response had baseline diversity similar to that of newly diagnosed patients, while partial responders and progressors had significantly lower diversity.

This clonotype originated in a human donor with classical Hodgkin lymphoma. Here the chain combines TRBV5-1 and TRBJ2-1, with no confident D gene call. The sequencing used CD4+ T cells from blood, collected at baseline. The CDR3 region has the sequence CASSLEGGSYNEQFF. The nucleotide sequence reads as follows: TGCGCCAGCAGCTTGGAGGGCGGCTCCTACAATGAGCAGTTCTTC.